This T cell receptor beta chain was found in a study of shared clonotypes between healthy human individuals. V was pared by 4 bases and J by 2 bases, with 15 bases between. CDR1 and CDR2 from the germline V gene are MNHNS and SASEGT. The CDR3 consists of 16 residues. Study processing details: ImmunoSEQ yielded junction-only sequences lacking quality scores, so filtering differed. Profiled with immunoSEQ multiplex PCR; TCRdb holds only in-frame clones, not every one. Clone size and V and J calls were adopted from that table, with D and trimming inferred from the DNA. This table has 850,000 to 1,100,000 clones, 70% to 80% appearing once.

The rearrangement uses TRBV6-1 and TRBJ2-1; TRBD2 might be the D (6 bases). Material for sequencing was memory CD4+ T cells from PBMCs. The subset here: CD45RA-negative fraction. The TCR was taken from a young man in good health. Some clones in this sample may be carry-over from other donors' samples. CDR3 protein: CASSVVWEATYNEQFF. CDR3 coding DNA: TGTGCCAGCAGTGTTGTGTGGGAGGCAACCTACAATGAGCAGTTCTTC.